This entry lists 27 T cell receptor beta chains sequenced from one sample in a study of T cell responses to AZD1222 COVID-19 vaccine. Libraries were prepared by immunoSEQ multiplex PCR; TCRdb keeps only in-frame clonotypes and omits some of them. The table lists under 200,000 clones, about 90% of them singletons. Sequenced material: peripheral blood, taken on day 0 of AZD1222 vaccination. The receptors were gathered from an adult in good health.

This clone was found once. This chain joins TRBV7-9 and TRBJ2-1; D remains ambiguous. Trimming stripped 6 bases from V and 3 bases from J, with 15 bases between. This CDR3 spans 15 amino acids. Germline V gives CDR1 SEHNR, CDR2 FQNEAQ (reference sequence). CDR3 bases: TGTGCCAGCAGTCCGGTGAGAGCCCACTACAATGAGCAGTTCTTC. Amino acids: CASSPVRAHYNEQFF.

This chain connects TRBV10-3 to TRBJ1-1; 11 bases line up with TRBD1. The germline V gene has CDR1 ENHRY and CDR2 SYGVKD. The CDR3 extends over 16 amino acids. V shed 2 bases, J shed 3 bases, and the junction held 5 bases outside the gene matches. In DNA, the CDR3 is TGTGCCATCAGTGAGCCTGGACAGGGGGCTCACACTGAAGCTTTCTTT. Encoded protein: CAISEPGQGAHTEAFF.

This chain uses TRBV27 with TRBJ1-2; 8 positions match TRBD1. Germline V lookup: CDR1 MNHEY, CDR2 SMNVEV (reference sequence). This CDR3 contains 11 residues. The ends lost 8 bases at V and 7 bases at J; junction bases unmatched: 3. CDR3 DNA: TGTGCCAGCGGACAGGGAGGTGGCTACACCTTC. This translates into CASGQGGGYTF.

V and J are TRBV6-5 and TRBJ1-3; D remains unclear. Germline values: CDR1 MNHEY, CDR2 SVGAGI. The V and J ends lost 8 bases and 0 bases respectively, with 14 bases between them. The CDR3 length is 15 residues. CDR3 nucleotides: TGTGCCAGCGGAGCACGGAGGATCTCTGGAAACACCATATATTTT. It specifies CASGARRISGNTIYF.

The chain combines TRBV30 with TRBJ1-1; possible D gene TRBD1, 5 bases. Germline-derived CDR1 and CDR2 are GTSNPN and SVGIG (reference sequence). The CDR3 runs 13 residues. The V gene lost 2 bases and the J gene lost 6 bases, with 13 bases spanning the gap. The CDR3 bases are TGTGCCTGGAGTCGTGACGGAGGGGCTGAAGCTTTCTTT. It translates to CAWSRDGGAEAFF.

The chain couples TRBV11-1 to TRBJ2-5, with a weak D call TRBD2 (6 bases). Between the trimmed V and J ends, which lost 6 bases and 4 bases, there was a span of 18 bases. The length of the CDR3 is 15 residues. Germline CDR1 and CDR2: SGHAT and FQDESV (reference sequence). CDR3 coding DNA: TGTGCCAGCAGTCGGAATGGGCAGGAGGGAGAGACCCAGTACTTC. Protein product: CASSRNGQEGETQYF.

CDR3: CASTPRSTNEKLFF. In nucleotides, the CDR3 is TGTGCCAGTACCCCCAGATCAACTAATGAAAAACTGTTTTTT. V and J are TRBV19 and TRBJ1-4; D remains unclear. The CDR3 loop spans 14 amino acids. The germline gives CDR1 LNHDA, CDR2 SQIVND (reference sequence). Trimming took off 7 bases at V and 0 bases at J, with 9 bases between the two ends.

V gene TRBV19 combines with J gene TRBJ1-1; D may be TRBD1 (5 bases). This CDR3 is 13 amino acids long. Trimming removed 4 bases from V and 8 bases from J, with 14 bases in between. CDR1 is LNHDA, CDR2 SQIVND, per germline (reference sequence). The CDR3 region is CASSNVGTDEAFF. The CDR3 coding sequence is TGTGCCAGTAGTAATGTGGGGACGGACGAAGCTTTCTTT.

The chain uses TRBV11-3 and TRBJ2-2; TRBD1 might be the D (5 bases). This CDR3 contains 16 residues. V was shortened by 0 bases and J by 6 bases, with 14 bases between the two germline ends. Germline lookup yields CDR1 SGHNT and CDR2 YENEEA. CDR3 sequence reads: CASSLDWARAAGELFF. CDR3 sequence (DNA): TGTGCCAGCAGCTTAGATTGGGCCAGGGCGGCCGGGGAGCTGTTTTTT.

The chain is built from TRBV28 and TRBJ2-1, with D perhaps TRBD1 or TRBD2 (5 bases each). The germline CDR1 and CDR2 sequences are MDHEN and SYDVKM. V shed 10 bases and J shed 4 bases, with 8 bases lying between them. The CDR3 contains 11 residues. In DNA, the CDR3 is TGTGCCACCGAGGGGTACAATGAGCAGTTCTTC. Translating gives CATEGYNEQFF.

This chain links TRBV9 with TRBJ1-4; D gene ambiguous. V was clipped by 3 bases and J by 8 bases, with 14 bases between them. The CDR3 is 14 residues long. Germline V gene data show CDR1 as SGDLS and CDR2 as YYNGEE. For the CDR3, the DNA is TGTGCCAGCAGCGCCGGACCGGAAAAGGAAAAACTGTTTTTT. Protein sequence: CASSAGPEKEKLFF.

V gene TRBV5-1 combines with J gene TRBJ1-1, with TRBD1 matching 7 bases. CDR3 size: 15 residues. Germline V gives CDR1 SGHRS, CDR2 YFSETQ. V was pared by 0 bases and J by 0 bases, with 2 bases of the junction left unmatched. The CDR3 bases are TGCGCCAGCAGCTTGGAGACAGGGATGAACACTGAAGCTTTCTTT. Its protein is CASSLETGMNTEAFF.

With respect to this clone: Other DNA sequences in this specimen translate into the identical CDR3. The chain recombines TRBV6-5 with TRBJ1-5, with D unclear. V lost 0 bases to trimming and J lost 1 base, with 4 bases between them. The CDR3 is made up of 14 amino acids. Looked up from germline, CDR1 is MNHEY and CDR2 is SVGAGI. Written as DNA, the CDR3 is TGTGCCAGCAGTTACTCCGGGAGCAATCAGCCCCAGCATTTT. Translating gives CASSYSGSNQPQHF.

The CDR3 spells CATSRGAVGGYTF. CDR3 bases: TGTGCCACCAGCAGAGGGGCAGTCGGAGGCTACACCTTC. V and J are TRBV15 and TRBJ1-2; no clear D gene. The length of the CDR3 is 13 residues. CDR1 and CDR2 (germline): LNHNV, YYDKDF (reference sequence). V lost 1 base and J lost 8, with 11 bases in between.

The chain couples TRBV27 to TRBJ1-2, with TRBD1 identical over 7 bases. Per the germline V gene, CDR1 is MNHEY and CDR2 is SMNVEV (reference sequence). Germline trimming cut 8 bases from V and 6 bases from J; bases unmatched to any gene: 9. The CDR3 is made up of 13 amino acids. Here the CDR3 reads CASGSKGAHGYTF. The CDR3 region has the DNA TGTGCCAGCGGCAGTAAGGGGGCTCATGGCTACACCTTC.

The DNA for the CDR3 is TGTGCCAGCATCGGACAGGGGGCCTACGAGCAGTACTTC. It encodes CASIGQGAYEQYF. The chain uses TRBV27 and TRBJ2-7; 10 bases match TRBD1. CDR1 is MNHEY, CDR2 SMNVEV, per germline (reference sequence). This CDR3 spans 13 amino acids. Trimming removed 7 bases from V and 2 bases from J; junction bases left unmatched: 2.

Here the CDR3 DNA reads TGTGCCAGCAGTCCCCCGGGGCCTGTGGGAGGCTACACCTTC. Encoded protein: CASSPPGPVGGYTF. J is TRBJ1-2 and V is TRBV27; a weak D match, TRBD1 (5 bases). Germline lookup yields CDR1 MNHEY and CDR2 SMNVEV (reference sequence). V was cut by 5 bases and J by 8 bases, with 18 bases left in between. The CDR3 covers 14 residues.

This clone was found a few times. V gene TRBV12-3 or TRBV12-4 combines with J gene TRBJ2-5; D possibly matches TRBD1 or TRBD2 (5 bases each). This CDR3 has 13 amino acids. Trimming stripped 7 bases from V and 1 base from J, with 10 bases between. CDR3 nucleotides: TGTGCCAGCACCCGAGGGGCCCAAGAGACCCAGTACTTC. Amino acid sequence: CASTRGAQETQYF.

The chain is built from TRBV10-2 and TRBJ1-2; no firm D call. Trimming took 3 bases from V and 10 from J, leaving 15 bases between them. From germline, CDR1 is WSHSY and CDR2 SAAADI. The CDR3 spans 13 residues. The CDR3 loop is CASSDRREIDYTF. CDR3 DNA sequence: TGCGCCAGCAGTGACCGGAGGGAGATAGACTACACCTTC.

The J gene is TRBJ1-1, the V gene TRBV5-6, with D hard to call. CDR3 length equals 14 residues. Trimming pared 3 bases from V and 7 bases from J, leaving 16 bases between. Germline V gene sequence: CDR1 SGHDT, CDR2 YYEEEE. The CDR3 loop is CASSSQRTYVEAFF. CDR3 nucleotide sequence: TGTGCCAGCAGCTCCCAGCGGACCTACGTTGAAGCTTTCTTT.

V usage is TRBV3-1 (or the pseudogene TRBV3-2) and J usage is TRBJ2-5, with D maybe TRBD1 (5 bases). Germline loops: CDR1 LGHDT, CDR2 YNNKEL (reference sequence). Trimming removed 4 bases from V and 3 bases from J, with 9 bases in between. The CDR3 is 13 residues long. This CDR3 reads CASSPDREETQYF. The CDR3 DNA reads TGTGCCAGCAGCCCAGACAGAGAAGAGACCCAGTACTTC.

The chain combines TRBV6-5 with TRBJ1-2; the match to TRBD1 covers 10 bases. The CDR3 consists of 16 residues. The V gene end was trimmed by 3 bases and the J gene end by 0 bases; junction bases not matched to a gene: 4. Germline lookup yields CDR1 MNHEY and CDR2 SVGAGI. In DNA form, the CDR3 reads TGTGCCAGCAGTTATCGGACAGGGGGTGCTAACTATGGCTACACCTTC. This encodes CASSYRTGGANYGYTF.

The CDR3 nucleotides read TGCAGCGTTGGAGCCCAAGAGACCCAGTACTTC. It translates to CSVGAQETQYF. The V and J genes are TRBV29-1 and TRBJ2-5; D ambiguous. The ends were cut back, 4 bases at V and 1 base at J, with 4 bases in the middle. Germline CDR1 SQVTM, CDR2 ANQGSEA. CDR3 length: 11 amino acids.

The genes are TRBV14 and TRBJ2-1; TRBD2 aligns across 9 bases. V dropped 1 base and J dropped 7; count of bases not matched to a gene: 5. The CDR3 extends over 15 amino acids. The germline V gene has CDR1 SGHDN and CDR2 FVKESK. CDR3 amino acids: CASSQASGAGNEQFF. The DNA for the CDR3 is TGTGCCAGCAGCCAAGCTAGCGGGGCAGGGAATGAGCAGTTCTTC.

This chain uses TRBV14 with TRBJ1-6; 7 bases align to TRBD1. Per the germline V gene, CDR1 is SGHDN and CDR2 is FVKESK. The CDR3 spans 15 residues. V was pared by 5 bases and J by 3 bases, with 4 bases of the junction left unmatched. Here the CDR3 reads CASSGTASYNSPLHF. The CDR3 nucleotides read TGTGCCAGCAGCGGGACAGCCAGCTATAATTCACCCCTCCACTTT.

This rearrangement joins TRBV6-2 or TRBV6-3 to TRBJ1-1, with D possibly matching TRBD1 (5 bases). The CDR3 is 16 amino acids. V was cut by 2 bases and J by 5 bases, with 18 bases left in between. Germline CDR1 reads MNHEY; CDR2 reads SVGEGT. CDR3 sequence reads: CASSYPQGSPKTEAFF. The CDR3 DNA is TGTGCCAGCAGTTACCCCCAGGGAAGCCCGAAAACTGAAGCTTTCTTT.

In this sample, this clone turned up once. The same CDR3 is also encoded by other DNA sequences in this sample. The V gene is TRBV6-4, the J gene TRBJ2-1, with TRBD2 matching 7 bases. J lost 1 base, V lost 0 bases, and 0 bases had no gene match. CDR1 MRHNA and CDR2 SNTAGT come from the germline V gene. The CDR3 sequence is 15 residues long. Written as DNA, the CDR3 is TGTGCCAGCAGTGACTCTAGCGGGTCCTACAATGAGCAGTTCTTC. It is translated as CASSDSSGSYNEQFF.